This TCR beta chain is drawn from a study of T cells in localized non-small cell lung cancer. Points from the study as a whole: The study sequenced only one region of the tumor. As a result, intratumor heterogeneity could not be excluded and remains possible. An association was observed between higher blood T cell density and longer overall survival. The appearance of a median approximately 60 of the top 100 tumor clones was seen in adjacent lung. The greatest T cell clonality was found in uninvolved adjacent lung (higher than in tumor).

As for this clone: Its antigen is undetermined.

The CDR3 is 14 residues long. Germline CDR1 and CDR2: SGHNT and YYREEE (reference sequence). The V and J ends lost 5 bases and 4 bases respectively, with 15 bases between them. The method was immunoSEQ multiplex PCR; TCRdb's version includes in-frame clones alone and lacks a portion of them. The profile shows fewer than 45,000 clones, approximately 83% of them singletons. The rearrangement uses TRBV5-4 and TRBJ1-1; a weak D match, TRBD1 (5 bases). This sample comprised peripheral blood, obtained before any cancer treatment. The TCR sequence derives from a man between 40 and 70 years old with stage I lung adenocarcinoma. This chain's CDR3 is CASRQRVGGTEAFF. CDR3 nucleotides: TGTGCCAGCAGACAGAGGGTGGGGGGCACTGAAGCTTTCTTT.